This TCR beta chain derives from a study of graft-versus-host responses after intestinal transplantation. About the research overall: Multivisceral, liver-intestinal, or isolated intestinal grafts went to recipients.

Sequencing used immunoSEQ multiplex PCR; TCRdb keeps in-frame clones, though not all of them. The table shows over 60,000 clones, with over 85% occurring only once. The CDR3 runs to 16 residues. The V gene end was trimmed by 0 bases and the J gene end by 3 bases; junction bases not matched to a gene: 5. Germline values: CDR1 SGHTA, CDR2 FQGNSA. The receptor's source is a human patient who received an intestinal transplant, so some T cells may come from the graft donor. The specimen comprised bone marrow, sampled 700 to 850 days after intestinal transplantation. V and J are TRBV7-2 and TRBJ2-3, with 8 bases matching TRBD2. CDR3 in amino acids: CASSLAFERGTDTQYF. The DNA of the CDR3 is TGTGCCAGCAGCTTAGCTTTCGAGCGGGGGACAGATACGCAGTATTTT.